Each of the 12 T cell receptor beta chains below was sequenced from the same sample in a study of identical twins. One entry per CDR3 protein results from TCRdb running MiXCR on the 5' RACE reads. The sample holds 1.5 million to 2 million distinct CDR3 sequences, less than 35% seen once. What was sequenced was cord blood. The receptor set was obtained from a newborn girl in good health.

The chain recombines TRBV20-1 with TRBJ2-1; D gene unclear. V was pared by 6 bases and J by 0 bases, with 15 bases between. Germline lookup yields CDR1 DFQATT and CDR2 SNEGSKA (reference sequence). The length of the CDR3 is 15 residues. CDR3 DNA: TGCAGTGCCTCAAGAAGCCCGAGCTCCTACAATGAGCAGTTCTTC. Protein: CSASRSPSSYNEQFF.

This chain connects TRBV28 to TRBJ2-5; D not certain. Trimming removed 8 bases from V and 5 bases from J, with 15 bases in between. The germline V gene encodes CDR1 MDHEN and CDR2 SYDVKM. The CDR3 sequence is 13 residues long. In DNA, the CDR3 is TGTGCCAGCCGTACACCGAAACAGGAGACCCAGTACTTC. Its translation: CASRTPKQETQYF.

This clonotype was seen a few times. This chain joins TRBV20-1 and TRBJ2-1, with no clear D. Trimming took 7 bases from V and 1 from J, leaving 11 bases between them. CDR3 size: 13 residues. CDR1 is DFQATT and CDR2 is SNEGSKA in the germline V gene (reference sequence). This CDR3 reads CSGSLASYNEQFF. CDR3 nucleotides: TGCAGTGGGTCTCTGGCATCCTACAATGAGCAGTTCTTC.

A few counts support this clonotype. V usage is TRBV6-5 and J usage is TRBJ1-2; D is undetermined. Looked up from germline, CDR1 is MNHEY and CDR2 is SVGAGI. The CDR3 runs to 11 residues. The ends were cut back, 7 bases at V and 2 bases at J, with 5 bases in the middle. The CDR3 bases are TGTGCCAGCAACGACAACTATGGCTACACCTTC. Encoded protein: CASNDNYGYTF.

The chain joins TRBV14 to TRBJ2-7; D unclear. The V end was cut by 3 bases, the J end by 4 bases, with 10 bases between. The CDR3 extends over 13 amino acids. Germline V gene sequence: CDR1 SGHDN, CDR2 FVKESK. Written as DNA, the CDR3 is TGTGCCAGCAGCCATGATTCCAGATACGAGCAGTACTTC. Translating gives CASSHDSRYEQYF.

The chain is built from TRBV7-9 and TRBJ1-1; TRBD1 matches at 7 bases. Germline CDR1 SEHNR, CDR2 FQNEAQ (reference sequence). V trimming: 2 bases; J trimming: 6 bases; junction bases outside the gene matches: 3. The CDR3 has 13 residues. The CDR3 coding sequence is TGTGCCAGCAGCTTAAGGACAGGCCCTGAAGCTTTCTTT. Translation gives CASSLRTGPEAFF.

This clonotype was detected only a few times. The chain has TRBV29-1 and TRBJ2-6, with TRBD2 matching 10 bases. Trimming at V came to 4 bases and at J to 0 bases, leaving 9 bases not matched to a gene. The germline V gene has CDR1 SQVTM and CDR2 ANQGSEA. This CDR3 is 18 amino acids long. CDR3 nucleotide sequence: TGCAGCGTTGCTAAAGCGGGAGGGCTCTACTCTGGGGCCAACGTCCTGACTTTC. The encoded protein is CSVAKAGGLYSGANVLTF. The variable domain in full, completed from reference TRBV29-1 and TRBJ2-6, reads SAVISQKPSRDICQRGTSLTIQCQVDSQVTMMFWYRQQPGQSLTLIATANQGSEATYESGFVIDKFPISRPNLTFSTLTVSNMSPEDSSIYLCSVAKAGGLYSGANVLTFGAGSRLTVL.

As concerns this clonotype: Germline and junction disagree at one end, which may indicate a read error. The chain couples TRBV11-2 to TRBJ1-6; 10 nucleotides match TRBD1. Germline assignment: CDR1 SGHAT and CDR2 FQNNGV. The CDR3 totals 16 residues. The CDR3 region has the DNA TGTGCCAGCAGCTTACTCCCGACAGGGGGCAATTCACCCCCCCACTTT. It specifies CASSLLPTGGNSPPHF.

The chain links TRBV7-9 to TRBJ1-1, with D unclear. Looked up from germline, CDR1 is SEHNR and CDR2 is FQNEAQ (reference sequence). V lost 1 base and J lost 8, with 11 bases in between. This CDR3 is built from 13 residues. The CDR3: CASSLGARGEAFF. In DNA form, the CDR3 reads TGTGCCAGCAGCTTAGGTGCGAGAGGGGAAGCTTTCTTT.

The chain is built from TRBV4-1 and TRBJ2-1; D uncertain. The length of the CDR3 is 14 residues. V dropped 0 bases and J dropped 5 bases, with 8 bases sitting between them. The germline gives CDR1 MGHRA, CDR2 YSYEKL. The CDR3 spells CASSQDPANNEQFF. The DNA of the CDR3 is TGCGCCAGCAGCCAAGATCCCGCTAACAATGAGCAGTTCTTC.

The chain has TRBV9 and TRBJ2-3, with 7 bases matching TRBD1. V was pared by 6 bases and J by 4 bases, with 5 bases of the junction left unmatched. CDR1 and CDR2 from the germline V gene are SGDLS and YYNGEE. This CDR3 comprises 13 residues. This chain's CDR3 is CASTDRVSDTQYF. The CDR3 region has the DNA TGTGCCAGCACCGACAGGGTATCAGATACGCAGTATTTT.

This clonotype was seen a few times. This chain joins TRBV5-1 and TRBJ2-3, with a tentative D call TRBD1 (6 bases). Germline V gene lookup returns CDR1 SGHRS and CDR2 YFSETQ. With 2 bases removed from V and 1 base from J, the gap between germline ends came to 14 bases. This CDR3 comprises 16 residues. The CDR3 reads CASSFTGTAGTDTQYF. CDR3 in DNA: TGCGCCAGCAGCTTTACAGGGACGGCGGGCACAGATACGCAGTATTTT.